This T cell receptor beta chain emerged from a study of blood T cell repertoires in COVID-19. With V trimmed by 4 bases and J by 7 bases, 8 bases remained unmatched. CDR3 size: 15 residues. Germline V gives CDR1 KGHDR, CDR2 SFDVKD. TCRdb's table, derived via immunoSEQ multiplex PCR, lists solely in-frame clones and lacks some. The repertoire holds 340,000 or so clones, 65% to 85% seen once, with about 3% in the top ten. Material for sequencing was peripheral blood. This sequence was found in a man aged 25-45 years with active or convalescent COVID-19. This chain uses TRBV24-1 with TRBJ2-2, with TRBD2 identical over 7 bases. CDR3: CATSDIRLADGELFF. The CDR3 nucleotides read TGTGCCACCAGTGACATAAGACTAGCCGACGGGGAGCTGTTTTTT.